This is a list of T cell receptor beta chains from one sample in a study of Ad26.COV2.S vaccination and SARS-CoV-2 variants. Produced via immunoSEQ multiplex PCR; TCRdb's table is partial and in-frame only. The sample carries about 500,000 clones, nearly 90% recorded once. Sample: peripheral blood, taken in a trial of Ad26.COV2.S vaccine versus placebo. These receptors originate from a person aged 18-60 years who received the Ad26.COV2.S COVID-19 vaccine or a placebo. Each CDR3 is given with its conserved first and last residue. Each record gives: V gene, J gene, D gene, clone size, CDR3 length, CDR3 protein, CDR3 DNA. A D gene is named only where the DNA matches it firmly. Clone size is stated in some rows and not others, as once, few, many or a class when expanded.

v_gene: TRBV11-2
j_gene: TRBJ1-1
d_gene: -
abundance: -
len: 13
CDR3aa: CASSLAYRRGAFF
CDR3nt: TGTGCCAGCAGCTTAGCTTACAGGCGGGGTGCTTTCTTT

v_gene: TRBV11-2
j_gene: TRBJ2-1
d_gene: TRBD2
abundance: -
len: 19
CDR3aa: CASSLDRSRASGKGYEQFF
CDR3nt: TGTGCCAGCAGCTTAGATAGGAGTAGAGCTAGCGGGAAGGGTTATGAGCAGTTCTTC

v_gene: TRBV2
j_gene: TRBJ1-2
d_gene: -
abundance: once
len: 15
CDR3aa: CASSDPQSGNYGYTF
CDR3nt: TGTGCCAGCAGTGACCCCCAGTCCGGTAACTATGGCTACACCTTC

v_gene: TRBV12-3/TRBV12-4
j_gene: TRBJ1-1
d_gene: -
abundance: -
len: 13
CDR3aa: CASSFGKFSEAFF
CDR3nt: TGTGCCAGCAGTTTCGGGAAGTTTTCTGAAGCTTTCTTT

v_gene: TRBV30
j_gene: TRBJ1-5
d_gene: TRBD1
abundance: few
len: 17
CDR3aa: CAWSVPAGGQGNQPQHF
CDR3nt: TGTGCCTGGAGTGTACCTGCAGGGGGACAGGGCAATCAGCCCCAGCATTTT

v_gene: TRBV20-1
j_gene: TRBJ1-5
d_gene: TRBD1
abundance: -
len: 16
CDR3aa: CSASLDNTGVLQPQHF
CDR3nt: TGCAGTGCTAGTTTGGACAACACAGGGGTTTTGCAGCCCCAGCATTTT

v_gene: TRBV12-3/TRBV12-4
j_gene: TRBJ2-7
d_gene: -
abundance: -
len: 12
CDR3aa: CASRLDFYEQYF
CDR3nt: TGTGCCAGCAGGCTGGACTTTTACGAGCAGTACTTC

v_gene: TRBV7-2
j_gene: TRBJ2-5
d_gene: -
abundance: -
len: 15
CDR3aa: CASSLAGVPQETQYF
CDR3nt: TGTGCCAGCAGCTTAGCCGGAGTACCTCAAGAGACCCAGTACTTC

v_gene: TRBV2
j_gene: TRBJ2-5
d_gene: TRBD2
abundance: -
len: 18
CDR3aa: CASSSGLDHTGYQETQYF
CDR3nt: TGTGCCAGCAGTAGCGGACTAGATCATACCGGGTACCAAGAGACCCAGTACTTC

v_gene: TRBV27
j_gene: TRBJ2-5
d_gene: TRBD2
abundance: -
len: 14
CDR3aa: CASKGLAGAETQYF
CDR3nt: TGTGCCAGCAAGGGACTAGCGGGGGCGGAGACCCAGTACTTC

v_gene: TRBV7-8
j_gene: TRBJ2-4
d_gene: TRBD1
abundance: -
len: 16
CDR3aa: CASSRDSTFTKNIQYF
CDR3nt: TGTGCCAGCAGCCGGGACAGTACCTTTACCAAAAACATTCAGTACTTC

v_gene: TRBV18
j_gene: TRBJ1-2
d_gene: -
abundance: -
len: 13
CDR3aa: CASSPAERGRYTF
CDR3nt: TGTGCCAGCTCACCCGCAGAAAGGGGCCGCTACACCTTC

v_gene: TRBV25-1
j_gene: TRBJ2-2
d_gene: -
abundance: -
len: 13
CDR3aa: CASRPGNTGELFF
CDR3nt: TGTGCCAGCAGGCCGGGGAACACCGGGGAGCTGTTTTTT

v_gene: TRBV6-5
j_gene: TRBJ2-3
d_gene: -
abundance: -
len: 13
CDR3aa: CASSSEYGDTQYF
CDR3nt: TGTGCCAGCAGTTCTGAGTATGGGGATACGCAGTATTTT

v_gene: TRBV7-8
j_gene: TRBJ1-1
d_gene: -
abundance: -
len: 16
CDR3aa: CASRMWETGGGTEAFF
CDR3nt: TGTGCCAGCAGAATGTGGGAGACCGGAGGGGGCACTGAAGCTTTCTTT

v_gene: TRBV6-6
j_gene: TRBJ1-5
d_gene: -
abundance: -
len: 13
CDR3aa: CASSPGGSQPQHF
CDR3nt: TGTGCCAGCAGCCCCGGGGGTTCCCAGCCCCAGCATTTT

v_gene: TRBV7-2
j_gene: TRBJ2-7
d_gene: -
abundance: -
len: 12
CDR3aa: CASSLEAGRQYF
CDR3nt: TGTGCCAGCAGCTTAGAAGCAGGGAGGCAGTACTTC

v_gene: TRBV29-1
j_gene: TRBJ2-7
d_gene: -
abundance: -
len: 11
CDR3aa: CSVLKVYEQYF
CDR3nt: TGCAGCGTCCTTAAGGTTTACGAGCAGTACTTC

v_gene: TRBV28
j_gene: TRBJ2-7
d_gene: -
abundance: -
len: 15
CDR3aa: CASSFLRGGTYEQYF
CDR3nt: TGTGCCAGCAGTTTCCTGAGGGGGGGTACCTACGAGCAGTACTTC

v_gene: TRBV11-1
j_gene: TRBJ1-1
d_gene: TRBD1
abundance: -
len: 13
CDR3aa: CASSKNRGGEAFF
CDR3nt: TGTGCCAGCAGCAAAAACAGGGGAGGTGAAGCTTTCTTT

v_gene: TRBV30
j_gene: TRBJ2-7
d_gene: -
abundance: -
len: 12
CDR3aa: CALLGGSYEQYF
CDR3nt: TGTGCCCTGTTAGGAGGCTCCTACGAGCAGTACTTC

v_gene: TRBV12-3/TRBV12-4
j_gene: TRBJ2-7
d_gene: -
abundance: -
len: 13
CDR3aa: CASSLVGSYEQYF
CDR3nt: TGTGCCAGCAGTTTAGTCGGCTCCTACGAGCAGTACTTC

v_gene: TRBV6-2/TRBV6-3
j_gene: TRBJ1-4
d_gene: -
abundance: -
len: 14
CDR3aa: CASSTTAYNEKLFF
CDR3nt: TGTGCCAGCAGTACGACAGCTTATAATGAAAAACTGTTTTTT

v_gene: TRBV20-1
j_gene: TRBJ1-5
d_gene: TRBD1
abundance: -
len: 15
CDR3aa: CSASPGDRTNQPQHF
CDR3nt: TGCAGTGCTAGTCCGGGGGACAGGACGAATCAGCCCCAGCATTTT